This T cell receptor (beta chain) was sequenced in a study of cytomegalovirus exposure and HLA in healthy donors. The CDR3 consists of 20 residues. In the case of this clone: What it recognizes is unknown.

Study observations and caveats: TCR association rates varied by HLA locus in a later analysis, with DRB1 highest and HLA-C lowest. Productive status was seen about 90% or about 30% of the time for most TCR beta V segments in an earlier analysis.

Donors were ostensibly healthy at sampling, although undocumented immune exposures were probable. 60 Vbeta and 13 Jbeta primers were used in PCR. How the authors handled the data: Unique TCR beta chains numbered around 80 million in a later analysis, with roughly 11 million shared. The method was immunoSEQ multiplex PCR; TCRdb's version includes in-frame clones alone and lacks a portion of them. For V, J and clone size, that table is used; D and trimming come from the DNA. The sample holds fewer than 95,000 clones; around 70% are singletons and the top ten take 16%. This receptor was obtained from a woman aged 40 to 50 in good health and CMV-seropositive. Sample: PBMCs. V gene TRBV21-1 combines with J gene TRBJ2-7; the table's D call TRBD1 went unverified against the DNA. TRBV21-1 corresponds to a pseudogene. The CDR3 DNA is TGTGCCAGCAGCAAAGTCTCCAGTGGGAGACAGGACGGGATCCCCTACGAGCAGTACTTC. Translation gives CASSKVSSGRQDGIPYEQYF.